These T cell receptor beta chains were read from a single sample in a study of T cells in Graves' hyperthyroidism and ophthalmopathy. From the multiplex PCR reads, TCRdb called clonotypes with MiXCR, one entry per CDR3 protein. The data contain 550,000 to 650,000 distinct CDR3 sequences, around 15% of them singletons. Specimen: blood. The origin of the receptors is a woman aged 40-49 years with Graves' hyperthyroidism. The CDR3 runs from the conserved cysteine through the conserved F or W. Fields, in order: V gene, clone size, D gene, J gene, CDR3 DNA, CDR3 protein. The D gene is left open where the match is weak. Size values are once, few and many counts, or a class for expanded clones, and some rows have none.

V gene: TRBV28; clone size: many; D gene: -; J gene: TRBJ1-2; CDR3 DNA: TGTGCCAGCAGTATACAGGGAGGCTACACCTTC; CDR3 protein: CASSIQGGYTF
V gene: TRBV28; clone size: many; D gene: -; J gene: TRBJ1-1; CDR3 DNA: TGTGCCAGCAGTTCCGGCAGGGAGTACACTGAAGCTTTCTTT; CDR3 protein: CASSSGREYTEAFF
V gene: TRBV25-1; clone size: few; D gene: -; J gene: TRBJ2-7; CDR3 DNA: TGTGCCAGCAGTGAGAGAGCTTCCTTTTCCTACGAGCAGTACTTC; CDR3 protein: CASSERASFSYEQYF
V gene: TRBV27; clone size: many; D gene: -; J gene: TRBJ2-3; CDR3 DNA: TGTGCCAGCAGTTTAATCGGCAGTGCCAGGGATACGCAGTATTTT; CDR3 protein: CASSLIGSARDTQYF
V gene: TRBV5-1; clone size: -; D gene: TRBD1; J gene: TRBJ1-1; CDR3 DNA: TGCGCCAGCAACACCGCCGGGACAGCGAACACTGAAGCTTTCTTT; CDR3 protein: CASNTAGTANTEAFF
V gene: TRBV19; clone size: few; D gene: -; J gene: TRBJ1-1; CDR3 DNA: TGTGCCAGTAGTACAGTTCAGGGTTTGTACACTGAAGCTTTCTTT; CDR3 protein: CASSTVQGLYTEAFF
V gene: TRBV5-8; clone size: -; D gene: TRBD2; J gene: TRBJ2-7; CDR3 DNA: TGTGCCAGCAGCTTGGGGTTCCTAGCGGGATACGAGCAGTACTTC; CDR3 protein: CASSLGFLAGYEQYF
V gene: TRBV12-3/TRBV12-4; clone size: few; D gene: -; J gene: TRBJ2-1; CDR3 DNA: TGTGCCAGCAGTCGGGGACGGATAGACAATGAGCGGTTCTTC; CDR3 protein: CASSRGRIDNERFF
V gene: TRBV19; clone size: -; D gene: -; J gene: TRBJ1-5; CDR3 DNA: TGTGCCAGTAGTATTTGGACAGATCAGCCCCAGCATTTT; CDR3 protein: CASSIWTDQPQHF
V gene: TRBV5-1; clone size: many; D gene: -; J gene: TRBJ2-1; CDR3 DNA: TGCGCCAGCAGAACCGGGACACCGAACAATGAGCAGTTCTTC; CDR3 protein: CASRTGTPNNEQFF
V gene: TRBV29-1; clone size: many; D gene: -; J gene: TRBJ2-7; CDR3 DNA: TGCAGCGTTGAATGGGCAGGGCAGTCCTACGAGCAGTACTTC; CDR3 protein: CSVEWAGQSYEQYF
V gene: TRBV12-3/TRBV12-4; clone size: many; D gene: -; J gene: TRBJ1-3; CDR3 DNA: TGTGCCAGCAGTCCCCCGACAGTGTCCTCTGGAAACACCATATATTTT; CDR3 protein: CASSPPTVSSGNTIYF
V gene: TRBV6-1; clone size: -; D gene: -; J gene: TRBJ1-5; CDR3 DNA: TGTGCCACCGAGGGGACACTCAATCAGCCCCAGCATTTT; CDR3 protein: CATEGTLNQPQHF
V gene: TRBV11-2; clone size: many; D gene: -; J gene: TRBJ2-7; CDR3 DNA: TGTGCCAGCAGCCTAGAGGAGTTAGGCGGGGCCTACGAGCAGTACTTC; CDR3 protein: CASSLEELGGAYEQYF
V gene: TRBV4-2; clone size: -; D gene: TRBD2; J gene: TRBJ2-7; CDR3 DNA: TGTGCCAGCAGCCAAGATTCGGCGGGAGCCTACGAGCAGTACTTC; CDR3 protein: CASSQDSAGAYEQYF
V gene: TRBV30; clone size: -; D gene: -; J gene: TRBJ2-7; CDR3 DNA: TGTGCCTGGAGCCGGGACTTGACCTACGAGCAGTACTTC; CDR3 protein: CAWSRDLTYEQYF
V gene: TRBV28; clone size: -; D gene: TRBD1; J gene: TRBJ1-1; CDR3 DNA: TGTGCCAGCAGTTACGTATCAGGGGGTTATACTGAAGCTTTCTTT; CDR3 protein: CASSYVSGGYTEAFF
V gene: TRBV20-1; clone size: -; D gene: -; J gene: TRBJ1-6; CDR3 DNA: TGCAGTGCTACCGACGCAGGGGCTTATAATTCACCCCTCCACTTT; CDR3 protein: CSATDAGAYNSPLHF
V gene: TRBV19; clone size: many; D gene: -; J gene: TRBJ2-7; CDR3 DNA: TGTGCCAGTAGTAGCTTGACAGTGGATCGTTTTTACGAGCAGTACTTC; CDR3 protein: CASSSLTVDRFYEQYF
V gene: TRBV24-1; clone size: few; D gene: TRBD1; J gene: TRBJ2-1; CDR3 DNA: TGTGCCACCAGTGACACCCAGGGACAGGGACGGAATGAGCAGTTCTTC; CDR3 protein: CATSDTQGQGRNEQFF
V gene: TRBV3-1; clone size: many; D gene: TRBD1; J gene: TRBJ2-7; CDR3 DNA: TGTGCCAGCAGCCAAGGAGGACAGGCCTACGAGCAGTACTTC; CDR3 protein: CASSQGGQAYEQYF
V gene: TRBV9; clone size: many; D gene: -; J gene: TRBJ1-1; CDR3 DNA: TGTGCCAGCAGCGTTAAGGAGGCAGGCCTCTTGAACACTGAAGCTTTCTTT; CDR3 protein: CASSVKEAGLLNTEAFF
V gene: TRBV20-1; clone size: -; D gene: TRBD1; J gene: TRBJ2-7; CDR3 DNA: TGCAGTGCGCGCTTCCGGGACAGGCGATCCGAGCAGTACTTC; CDR3 protein: CSARFRDRRSEQYF
V gene: TRBV7-9; clone size: few; D gene: -; J gene: TRBJ2-1; CDR3 DNA: TGTGCCAGCAGCTACGACCACTACAATGAGCAGTTCTTC; CDR3 protein: CASSYDHYNEQFF
V gene: TRBV28; clone size: -; D gene: -; J gene: TRBJ1-2; CDR3 DNA: TGTGCCAGCAGTTTGACAAACTATGGCCACACCTTC; CDR3 protein: CASSLTNYGHTF
V gene: TRBV12-3/TRBV12-4; clone size: many; D gene: -; J gene: TRBJ1-4; CDR3 DNA: TGTGCCAGCATGGCCGCGCGGGGGTTTAAGGATGAAAAACTGTTTTTT; CDR3 protein: CASMAARGFKDEKLFF
V gene: TRBV30; clone size: many; D gene: -; J gene: TRBJ2-1; CDR3 DNA: TGTGCCTGGAGTTACGTCAATGAGCAGTTCTTC; CDR3 protein: CAWSYVNEQFF
V gene: TRBV11-2; clone size: many; D gene: -; J gene: TRBJ1-3; CDR3 DNA: TGTGCCAGCAGCTTAGAATGGGGTTCTGACACCATATATTTT; CDR3 protein: CASSLEWGSDTIYF
V gene: TRBV7-9; clone size: few; D gene: TRBD1; J gene: TRBJ2-5; CDR3 DNA: TGTGCCAGCAGCTCGACAGGGGGGGAAGAGACCCAGTACTTC; CDR3 protein: CASSSTGGEETQYF
V gene: TRBV6-2/TRBV6-3; clone size: -; D gene: -; J gene: TRBJ1-6; CDR3 DNA: TGTGCCAGCAGCCGCGGGAGCTCCTATAATTCACCCCTCCACTTT; CDR3 protein: CASSRGSSYNSPLHF
V gene: TRBV29-1; clone size: few; D gene: -; J gene: TRBJ2-7; CDR3 DNA: TGCAGCGTTGTGACGGTTAGCTCCTACGAGCAGTACTTC; CDR3 protein: CSVVTVSSYEQYF
V gene: TRBV19; clone size: few; D gene: -; J gene: TRBJ1-2; CDR3 DNA: TGTGCCAGTAGTCGAGAGGCGAGTGGCTACACCTTC; CDR3 protein: CASSREASGYTF
V gene: TRBV3-1; clone size: -; D gene: TRBD2; J gene: TRBJ2-2; CDR3 DNA: TGTGCCAGCAGCCGCCGGACTAGCGGGAGTCCTTTCCCCGGGGAGCTGTTTTTT; CDR3 protein: CASSRRTSGSPFPGELFF
V gene: TRBV7-2; clone size: many; D gene: TRBD2; J gene: TRBJ2-3; CDR3 DNA: TGTGCCAGCAGCTTAGCGGGTAGCGGGGATAAGACAGATACGCAGTATTTT; CDR3 protein: CASSLAGSGDKTDTQYF
V gene: TRBV10-2; clone size: many; D gene: TRBD1; J gene: TRBJ2-7; CDR3 DNA: TGCGCCAGCAGTTTAGGGGGCGCCTCCTTCTACGAGCAGTACTTC; CDR3 protein: CASSLGGASFYEQYF
V gene: TRBV6-1; clone size: few; D gene: -; J gene: TRBJ1-2; CDR3 DNA: TGTGCCAGCAAAAATGGGGGTATCAACTATGGCTACACCTTC; CDR3 protein: CASKNGGINYGYTF
V gene: TRBV20-1; clone size: many; D gene: -; J gene: TRBJ2-7; CDR3 DNA: TGCAGTGCTAGTAACGGCCCAGAGGCCTACGAGCAGTACTTC; CDR3 protein: CSASNGPEAYEQYF
V gene: TRBV19; clone size: many; D gene: TRBD1; J gene: TRBJ2-3; CDR3 DNA: TGTGCCACGGGGACAGGGGGGCCTACAGATACGCAGTATTTT; CDR3 protein: CATGTGGPTDTQYF
V gene: TRBV12-5; clone size: few; D gene: TRBD2; J gene: TRBJ2-3; CDR3 DNA: TGTGCTAGTGGGCAGACGATAGGGACTAGCGTCACAGATACGCAGTATTTT; CDR3 protein: CASGQTIGTSVTDTQYF
V gene: TRBV19; clone size: -; D gene: -; J gene: TRBJ1-2; CDR3 DNA: TGTGCCACAGACACGGGGCGCGAATATGGCTACACCTTC; CDR3 protein: CATDTGREYGYTF
V gene: TRBV27; clone size: many; D gene: -; J gene: TRBJ1-1; CDR3 DNA: TGTGCCAGCAGTCCGCGGGCATCGAACACTGAAGCTTTCTTT; CDR3 protein: CASSPRASNTEAFF
V gene: TRBV2; clone size: few; D gene: -; J gene: TRBJ2-1; CDR3 DNA: TGTGCCAGCGTGGGGATGGGCAATGAGCAGTTCTTC; CDR3 protein: CASVGMGNEQFF
V gene: TRBV30; clone size: many; D gene: -; J gene: TRBJ1-2; CDR3 DNA: TGTGCCTGGAGTGTGTTCAGGGACAAGGAGGGCGGCTACACCTTC; CDR3 protein: CAWSVFRDKEGGYTF
V gene: TRBV7-8; clone size: few; D gene: TRBD2; J gene: TRBJ2-7; CDR3 DNA: TGTGCCAGCAGCAAACTCGGGACTAGCGGATCCTACGAGCAGTACTTC; CDR3 protein: CASSKLGTSGSYEQYF
V gene: TRBV2; clone size: many; D gene: TRBD1; J gene: TRBJ2-5; CDR3 DNA: TGTGCCAGCAGGGGGGACAGGGGCACAGAGACCCAGTACTTC; CDR3 protein: CASRGDRGTETQYF
V gene: TRBV3-1; clone size: many; D gene: -; J gene: TRBJ1-2; CDR3 DNA: TGTGCCAGCAGCCAAGAGTCTAGGGAATATGGCTACACCTTC; CDR3 protein: CASSQESREYGYTF
V gene: TRBV5-1; clone size: few; D gene: TRBD1; J gene: TRBJ2-7; CDR3 DNA: TGCGCCAGCAGTTGGACAGGGGGTTACGAGCAGTACTTC; CDR3 protein: CASSWTGGYEQYF